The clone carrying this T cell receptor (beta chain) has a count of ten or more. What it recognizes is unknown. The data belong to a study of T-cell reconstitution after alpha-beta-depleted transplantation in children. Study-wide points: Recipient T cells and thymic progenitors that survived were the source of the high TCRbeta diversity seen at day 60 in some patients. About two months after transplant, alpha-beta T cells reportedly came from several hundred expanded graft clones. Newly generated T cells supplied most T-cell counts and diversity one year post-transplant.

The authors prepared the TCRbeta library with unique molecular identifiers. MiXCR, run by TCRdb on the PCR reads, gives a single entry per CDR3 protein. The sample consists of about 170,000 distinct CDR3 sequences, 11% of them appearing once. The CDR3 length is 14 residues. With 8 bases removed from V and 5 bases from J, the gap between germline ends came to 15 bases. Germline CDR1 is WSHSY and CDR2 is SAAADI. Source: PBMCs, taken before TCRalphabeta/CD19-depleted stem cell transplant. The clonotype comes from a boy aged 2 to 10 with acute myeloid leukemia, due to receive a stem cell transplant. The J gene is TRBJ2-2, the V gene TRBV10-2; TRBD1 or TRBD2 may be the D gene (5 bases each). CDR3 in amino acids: CASEGRRNTGELFF. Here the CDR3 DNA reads TGCGCCAGCGAGGGGCGGAGGAATACCGGGGAGCTGTTTTTT.